These T cell receptor beta chains were read from a single sample in a study of metastatic and nonmetastatic thyroid tumors. TCRdb re-analyzed the PCR reads using MiXCR. The sample gives fewer than 20,000 clones, around a fifth of which show up once; about a fifth is in the top ten. Sequencing was performed on adjacent normal tissue. These receptors were obtained from a female donor with papillary thyroid cancer or a benign thyroid nodule (not recorded which). Some clones in this sample may be carry-over from other donors' samples. Each CDR3 is given with its conserved first and last residue. The order of the fields is clone size, D gene, J gene, CDR3 length, V gene, CDR3 protein, CDR3 DNA. D genes are given only for firm matches. Expanded clones are given a class, and other clones once, few, many or no size at all.

few - TRBJ2-7 14 TRBV2 CASSRGGYTYEQYF TGTGCCAGCAGTAGGGGGGGTTATACCTACGAGCAGTACTTC
- TRBD1 TRBJ1-1 12 TRBV13 CASRTPGQGAFF TGTGCCAGCAGAACTCCGGGACAGGGAGCTTTCTTT
- TRBD1 TRBJ1-5 15 TRBV11-2 CASSSGTGDGQPQHF TGTGCCAGCAGCTCCGGGACAGGGGATGGTCAGCCCCAGCATTTT
few TRBD2 TRBJ2-1 17 TRBV27 CASSLSRLAGGRDEQFF TGTGCCAGCAGTTTATCGAGACTAGCGGGAGGTCGGGATGAGCAGTTCTTC
- TRBD2 TRBJ2-3 16 TRBV11-2 CASSLVWREQVDTQYF TGTGCCAGCAGCTTGGTGTGGCGGGAGCAGGTAGATACGCAGTATTTT
many - TRBJ1-2 12 TRBV10-3 CAIRAYDYGYTF TGTGCCATCAGAGCTTACGACTATGGCTACACCTTC
few - TRBJ2-2 13 TRBV2 CASSGSLGPELFF TGTGCCAGCAGTGGCTCCCTCGGCCCGGAGCTGTTTTTT
once - TRBJ1-2 14 TRBV20-1 CSARDKKGWDGYTF TGCAGTGCTAGAGATAAGAAAGGATGGGATGGCTACACCTTC
few TRBD2 TRBJ2-7 14 TRBV20-1 CSAGGTHPSYEQYF TGCAGTGCGGGAGGGACTCACCCTTCCTACGAGCAGTACTTC
few TRBD1 TRBJ2-1 13 TRBV12-3/TRBV12-4 CASGTGRANEQLF TGTGCCAGCGGGACAGGGAGAGCAAATGAGCAGTTATTC
- - TRBJ2-1 14 TRBV5-1 CASGPYGRYNEQFF TGCGCCAGCGGACCTTACGGGCGGTACAATGAGCAGTTCTTC